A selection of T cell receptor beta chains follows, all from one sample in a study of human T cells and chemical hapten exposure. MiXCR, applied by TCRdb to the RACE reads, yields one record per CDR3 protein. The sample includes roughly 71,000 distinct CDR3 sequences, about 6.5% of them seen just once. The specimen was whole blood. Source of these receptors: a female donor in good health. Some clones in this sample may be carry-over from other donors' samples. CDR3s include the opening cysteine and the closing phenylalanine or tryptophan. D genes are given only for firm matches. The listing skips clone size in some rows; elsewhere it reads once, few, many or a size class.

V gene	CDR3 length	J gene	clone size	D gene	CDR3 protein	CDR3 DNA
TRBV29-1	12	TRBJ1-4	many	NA	CSVGEYNEKLFF	TGCAGCGTTGGAGAATATAATGAAAAACTGTTTTTT
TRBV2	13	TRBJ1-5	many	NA	CASSPNFGLSQHF	TGTGCCAGCAGTCCCAACTTTGGTTTGTCCCAGCATTTT
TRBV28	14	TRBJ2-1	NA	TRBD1	CASSPPDRDNEQFF	TGTGCCAGCAGTCCCCCCGACAGGGACAATGAGCAGTTCTTC
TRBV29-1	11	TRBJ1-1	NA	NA	CSVEEGLEAFF	TGCAGCGTTGAGGAAGGGCTTGAAGCTTTCTTT
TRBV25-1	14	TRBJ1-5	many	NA	CASSEGRVNQPQHF	TGTGCCAGCAGTGAAGGACGGGTCAATCAGCCCCAGCATTTT
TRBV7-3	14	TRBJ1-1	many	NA	CASSFEGVNTEAFF	TGTGCCAGCAGCTTTGAGGGCGTGAACACTGAAGCTTTCTTT
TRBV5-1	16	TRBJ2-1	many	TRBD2	CASSSLGGLVESEQFF	TGCGCCAGCAGCTCCCTCGGGGGACTAGTGGAGAGTGAGCAGTTCTTC
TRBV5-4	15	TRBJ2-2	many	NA	CASRRQGTNTGELFF	TGTGCCAGCCGGCGGCAGGGGACGAACACCGGGGAGCTGTTTTTT
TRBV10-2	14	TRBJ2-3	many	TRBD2	CASRTSGGTDTQYF	TGCGCCAGCAGGACTAGCGGAGGCACAGATACGCAGTATTTT
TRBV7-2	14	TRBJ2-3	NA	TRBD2	CASSFGGGRDTQYF	TGTGCCAGCAGCTTTGGCGGGGGGCGAGATACGCAGTATTTT
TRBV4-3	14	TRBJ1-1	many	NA	CASSQDITYFEAFF	TGCGCCAGCAGCCAAGATATCACGTACTTTGAAGCTTTCTTT
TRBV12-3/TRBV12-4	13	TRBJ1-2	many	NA	CASSLSREGGYTF	TGTGCCAGCAGTTTATCGAGGGAAGGAGGCTACACCTTC
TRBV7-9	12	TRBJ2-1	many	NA	CASSLPGSEQFF	TGTGCCAGCAGCTTACCCGGGAGTGAGCAGTTCTTC
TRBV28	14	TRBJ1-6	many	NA	CASGSLGENSPLHF	TGTGCCAGCGGGAGTTTGGGTGAGAATTCACCCCTCCACTTT
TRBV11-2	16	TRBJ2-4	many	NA	CASSPGGRGRGYGQYF	TGTGCCAGCAGCCCAGGTGGCCGGGGGCGGGGGTACGGGCAGTACTTC
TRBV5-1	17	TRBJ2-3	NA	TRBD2	CASSLGPSGRGADTQYF	TGCGCCAGCAGCTTGGGACCTAGCGGGAGAGGAGCAGATACGCAGTATTTT
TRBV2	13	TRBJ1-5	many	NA	CASSDRSEQPQHF	TGTGCCAGCAGTGACAGGTCGGAGCAGCCCCAGCATTTT
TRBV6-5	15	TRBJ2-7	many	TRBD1	CASSSQGTGRHEQYF	TGTGCCAGCAGTTCCCAGGGGACAGGGCGACACGAGCAGTACTTC
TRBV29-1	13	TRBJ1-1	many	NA	CSVEDRGPGEAFF	TGCAGCGTTGAAGATCGGGGACCAGGTGAAGCTTTCTTT
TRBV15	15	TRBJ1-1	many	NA	CATGGRDNMNTEAFF	TGTGCCACTGGGGGCAGGGACAACATGAACACTGAAGCTTTCTTT
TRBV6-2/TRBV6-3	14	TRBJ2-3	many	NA	CASSFLRSTDTQYF	TGTGCCAGCAGTTTTCTCCGGAGCACAGATACGCAGTATTTT
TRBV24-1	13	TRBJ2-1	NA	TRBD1	CATRTGAYNEQFF	TGTGCCACCAGGACAGGGGCCTACAATGAGCAGTTCTTC
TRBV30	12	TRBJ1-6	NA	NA	CAWSQTNSPLHF	TGTGCCTGGAGCCAGACAAATTCACCCCTCCACTTT
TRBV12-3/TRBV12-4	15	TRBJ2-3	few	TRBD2	CASTRTSGRTDTQYF	TGTGCCAGCACGAGGACTAGCGGACGCACAGATACGCAGTATTTT
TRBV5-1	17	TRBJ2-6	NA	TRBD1	CASSPRTGASGANVLTF	TGCGCCAGCAGCCCCCGGACAGGTGCCTCTGGGGCCAACGTCCTGACTTTC
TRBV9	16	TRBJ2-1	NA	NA	CASSASSGSSYNEQFF	TGTGCCAGCAGCGCAAGTAGCGGCAGCTCCTACAATGAGCAGTTCTTC
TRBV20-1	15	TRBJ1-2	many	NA	CSARDYSQLNYGYTF	TGCAGTGCTAGAGATTATTCACAACTGAACTATGGCTACACCTTC
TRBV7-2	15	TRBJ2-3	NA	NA	CASSYDSGGTDTQYF	TGTGCCAGCAGCTATGATAGCGGAGGCACAGATACGCAGTATTTT
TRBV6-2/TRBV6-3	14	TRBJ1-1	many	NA	CASSLGGERTEAFF	TGTGCCAGCAGTTTAGGAGGGGAGAGAACTGAAGCTTTCTTT
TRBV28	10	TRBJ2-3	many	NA	CARSTDTQYF	TGTGCCAGAAGCACAGATACGCAGTATTTT
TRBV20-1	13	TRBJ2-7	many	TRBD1	CSARGDRFYEQYF	TGCAGTGCTAGAGGGGACAGGTTTTACGAGCAGTACTTC
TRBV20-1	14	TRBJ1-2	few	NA	CSAREAGSHYGYTF	TGCAGTGCTAGAGAGGCCGGGAGCCACTATGGCTACACCTTC
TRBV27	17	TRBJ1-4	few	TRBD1	CASSLNQDRDPNEKLFF	TGTGCCAGCAGTTTAAACCAGGACAGGGATCCTAATGAAAAACTGTTTTTT
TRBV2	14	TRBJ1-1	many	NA	CASRSDIPGTEAFF	TGTGCCAGCAGGTCGGACATACCAGGCACTGAAGCTTTCTTT
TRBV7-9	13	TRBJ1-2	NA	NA	CASSVGAVIGYTF	TGTGCCAGCAGCGTGGGGGCGGTCATTGGCTACACCTTC
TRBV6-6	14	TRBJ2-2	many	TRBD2	CASSLSGRTGELFF	TGTGCCAGCAGCCTTAGCGGGAGGACCGGGGAGCTGTTTTTT
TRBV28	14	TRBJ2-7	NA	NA	CASSLIASFSEQYF	TGTGCCAGCAGTTTAATAGCTTCTTTTTCCGAGCAGTACTTC
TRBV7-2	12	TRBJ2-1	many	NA	CASSLVEGLGFF	TGTGCCAGCAGCTTAGTTGAGGGGCTCGGGTTCTTC
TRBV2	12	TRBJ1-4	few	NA	CASRRTDEKLFF	TGTGCCAGCAGGAGGACAGACGAAAAACTGTTTTTT
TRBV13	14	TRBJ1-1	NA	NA	CASSWREEDTEAFF	TGTGCCAGCAGCTGGAGGGAGGAGGACACTGAAGCTTTCTTT
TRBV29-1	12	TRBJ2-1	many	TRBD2	CSVVISGNEQFF	TGCAGCGTTGTCATTAGCGGGAATGAGCAGTTCTTC
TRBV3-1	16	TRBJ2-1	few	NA	CASSQDRVGPYNEQFF	TGTGCCAGCAGCCAAGATCGCGTGGGCCCCTACAATGAGCAGTTCTTC
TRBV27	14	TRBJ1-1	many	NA	CASSLMDRNTEAFF	TGTGCCAGCAGTTTAATGGACAGGAACACTGAAGCTTTCTTT